This passage covers 4 T cell receptor beta chains from one sample sequenced in a study of blood T cell repertoires in COVID-19. Profiled with immunoSEQ multiplex PCR; TCRdb holds only in-frame clones, not every one. The repertoire holds roughly 230,000 clones, with roughly 84% as singletons. Specimen: PBMCs or T cells enriched from blood (not recorded which). The receptor set was obtained from a man in his forties or fifties who had recovered from COVID-19.

This chain joins TRBV19 and TRBJ2-3; 7 bases fit TRBD2. The CDR3 consists of 14 residues. With 5 bases clipped from V and 6 bases from J, the junction kept 8 bases outside the gene matches. Per the germline V gene, CDR1 is LNHDA and CDR2 is SQIVND (reference sequence). The DNA for the CDR3 is TGTGCCAGTAGTTTGGGCGGGAGAGTTGATACGCAGTATTTT. It yields the protein CASSLGGRVDTQYF.

Of note for this clone: Because the CDR3's place on the DNA is in doubt, the DNA is left out and the CDR3 is given as listed by TCRdb. This chain joins TRBV29-1 and TRBJ1-1; no check of the table's D call, TRBD1, against the DNA was made. From germline, CDR1 is SQVTM and CDR2 ANQGSEA. The CDR3 spans 14 amino acids, including both terminal residues. The CDR3 sequence: CSVDPSGQGAEAFF.

The genes are TRBV6-1 and TRBJ1-6; D gene ambiguous. This CDR3 has 15 amino acids. CDR1 is MNHNS, CDR2 SASEGT, per germline. Trimming shortened V by 0 bases and J by 4 bases, and 7 bases separated the two germline ends. The CDR3 loop reads CASSEASGYNSPLHF. The CDR3 nucleotides are TGTGCCAGCAGTGAAGCGAGCGGATATAATTCACCCCTCCACTTT.

J is TRBJ1-1 and V is TRBV5-1, with 8 bases identical to TRBD1. Germline CDR1 and CDR2: SGHRS and YFSETQ. This CDR3 is 14 amino acids long. The V segment lost 4 bases and the J segment 4 bases; nucleotides outside the gene matches: 6. CDR3 loop: CASSIDTGGTEAFF. In nucleotides, the CDR3 is TGCGCCAGCAGCATCGACACAGGGGGCACTGAAGCTTTCTTT.